This TCR beta chain originates from a study of cytomegalovirus exposure and HLA in healthy donors. Study-wide background: Membership in the Caucasian-associated ancestry cluster was found for 75% to 90% of approximately 400 genotyped donors.

PCR involved 60 Vbeta and 13 Jbeta primers. The method was immunoSEQ multiplex PCR; TCRdb's version includes in-frame clones alone and lacks a portion of them. The sample lists about 220,000 clones, over 80% seen once, with roughly 0.71% in the top ten. Trimming removed 5 bases from V and 0 bases from J, with 11 bases in between. Germline V gene lookup returns CDR1 SQVTM and CDR2 ANQGSEA. The CDR3 consists of 14 residues. The receptor comes from a boy aged 2-15 years in good health and CMV-seronegative. Input material: PBMCs. This chain uses TRBV29-1 with TRBJ1-3; D gene unclear. The CDR3 loop is CSVPSQVSGNTIYF. The CDR3 coding sequence is TGCAGCGTTCCCTCACAAGTCTCTGGAAACACCATATATTTT.